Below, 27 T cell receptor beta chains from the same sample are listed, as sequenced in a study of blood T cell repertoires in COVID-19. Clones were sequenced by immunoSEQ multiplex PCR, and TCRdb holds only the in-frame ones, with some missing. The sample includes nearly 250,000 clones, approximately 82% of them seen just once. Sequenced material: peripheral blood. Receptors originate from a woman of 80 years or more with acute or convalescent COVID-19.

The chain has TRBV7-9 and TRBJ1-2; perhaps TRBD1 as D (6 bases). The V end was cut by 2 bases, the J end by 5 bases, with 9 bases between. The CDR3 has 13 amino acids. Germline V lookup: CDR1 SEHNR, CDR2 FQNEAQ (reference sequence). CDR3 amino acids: CASSLRGGYGYTF. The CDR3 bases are TGTGCCAGCAGCTTAAGGGGGGGTTATGGCTACACCTTC. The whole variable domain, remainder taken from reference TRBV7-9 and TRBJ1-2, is DTGVSQNPRHKITKRGQNVTFRCDPISEHNRLYWYRQTLGQGPEFLTYFQNEAQLEKSRLLSDRFSAERPKGSFSTLEIQRTEQGDSAMYLCASSLRGGYGYTFGSGTRLTVV.

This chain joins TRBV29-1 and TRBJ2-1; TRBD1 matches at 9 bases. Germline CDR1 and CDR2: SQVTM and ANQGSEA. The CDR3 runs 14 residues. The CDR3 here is CSHSGGQGISEQFF. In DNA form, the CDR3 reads TGCAGTCACTCAGGGGGACAGGGAATTTCTGAGCAGTTCTTC.

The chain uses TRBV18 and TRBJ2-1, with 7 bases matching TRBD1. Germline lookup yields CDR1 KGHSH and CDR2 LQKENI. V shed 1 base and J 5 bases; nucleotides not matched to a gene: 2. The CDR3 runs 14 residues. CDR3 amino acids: CASSPQTGNNEQFF. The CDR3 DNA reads TGTGCCAGCTCACCACAGACAGGGAACAATGAGCAGTTCTTC.

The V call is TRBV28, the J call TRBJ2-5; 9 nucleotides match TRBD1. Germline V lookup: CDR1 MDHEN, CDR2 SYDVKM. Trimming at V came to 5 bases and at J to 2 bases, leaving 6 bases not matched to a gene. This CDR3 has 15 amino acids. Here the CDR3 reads CASSGGDRAQETQYF. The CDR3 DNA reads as TGTGCCAGCAGTGGTGGGGACAGGGCTCAAGAGACCCAGTACTTC.

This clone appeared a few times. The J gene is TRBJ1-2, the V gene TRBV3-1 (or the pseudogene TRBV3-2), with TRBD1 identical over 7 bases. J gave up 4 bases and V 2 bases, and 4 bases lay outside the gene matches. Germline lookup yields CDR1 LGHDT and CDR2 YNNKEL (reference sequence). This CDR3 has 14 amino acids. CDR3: CASSQKTGIYGYTF. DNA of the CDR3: TGTGCCAGCAGCCAAAAGACAGGGATCTATGGCTACACCTTC.

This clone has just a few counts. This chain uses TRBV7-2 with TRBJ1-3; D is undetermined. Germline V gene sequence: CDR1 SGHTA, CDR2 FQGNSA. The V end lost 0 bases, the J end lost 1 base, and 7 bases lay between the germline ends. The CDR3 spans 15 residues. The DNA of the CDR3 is TGTGCCAGCAGCTTAGCGCTGACATCTGGAAACACCATATATTTT. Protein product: CASSLALTSGNTIYF. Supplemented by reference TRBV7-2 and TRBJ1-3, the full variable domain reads GAGVSQSPSNKVTEKGKDVELRCDPISGHTALYWYRQSLGQGLEFLIYFQGNSAPDKSGLPSDRFSAERTGGSVSTLTIQRTQQEDSAVYLCASSLALTSGNTIYFGEGSWLTVV.

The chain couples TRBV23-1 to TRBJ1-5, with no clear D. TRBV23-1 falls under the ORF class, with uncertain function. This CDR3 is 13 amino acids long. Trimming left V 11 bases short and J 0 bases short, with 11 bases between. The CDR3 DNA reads TGCGCCTGTCCAGGTTATAGCAATCAGCCCCAGCATTTT. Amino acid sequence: CACPGYSNQPQHF.

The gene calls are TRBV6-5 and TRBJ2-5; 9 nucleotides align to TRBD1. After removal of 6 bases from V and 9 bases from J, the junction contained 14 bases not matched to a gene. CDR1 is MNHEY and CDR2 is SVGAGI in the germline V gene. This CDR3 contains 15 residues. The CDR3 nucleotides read TGTGCCAGCAGCGCTCCTGGGACAGGGTCTTGGGCCCAGTACTTC. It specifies CASSAPGTGSWAQYF.

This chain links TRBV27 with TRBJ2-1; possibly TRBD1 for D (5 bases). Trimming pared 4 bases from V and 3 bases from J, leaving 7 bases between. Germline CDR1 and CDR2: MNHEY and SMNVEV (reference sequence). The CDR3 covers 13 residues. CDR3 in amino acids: CASSSDSYNEQFF. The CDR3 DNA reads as TGTGCCAGCAGTTCCGACAGCTACAATGAGCAGTTCTTC.

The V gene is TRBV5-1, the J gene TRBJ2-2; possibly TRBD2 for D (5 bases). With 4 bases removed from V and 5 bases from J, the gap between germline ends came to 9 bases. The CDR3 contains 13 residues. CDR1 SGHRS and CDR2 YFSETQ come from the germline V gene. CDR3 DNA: TGCGCCAGCAGCCCACCGGGGACCGGGGAGCTGTTTTTT. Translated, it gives CASSPPGTGELFF.

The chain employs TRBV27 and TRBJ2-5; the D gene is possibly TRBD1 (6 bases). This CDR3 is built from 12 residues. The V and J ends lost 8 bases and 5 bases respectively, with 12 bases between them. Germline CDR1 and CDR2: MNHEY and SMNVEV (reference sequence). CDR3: CASGLRGETQYF. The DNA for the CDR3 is TGTGCCAGCGGCTTAAGGGGGGAGACCCAGTACTTC.

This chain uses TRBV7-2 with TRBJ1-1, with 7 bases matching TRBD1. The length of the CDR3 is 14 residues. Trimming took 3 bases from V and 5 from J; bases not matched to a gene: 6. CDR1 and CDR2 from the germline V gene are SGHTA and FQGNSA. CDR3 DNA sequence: TGTGCCAGCAGCTTCCTCAGGGGGAGGACTGAAGCTTTCTTT. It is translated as CASSFLRGRTEAFF.

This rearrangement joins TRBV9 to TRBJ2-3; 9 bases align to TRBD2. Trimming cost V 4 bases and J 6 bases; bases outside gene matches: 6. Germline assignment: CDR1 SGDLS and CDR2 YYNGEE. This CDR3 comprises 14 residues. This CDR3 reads CASSFSGSGDTQYF. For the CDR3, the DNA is TGTGCCAGCAGCTTTAGCGGGAGTGGGGATACGCAGTATTTT.

The CDR3 reads CAWSNGGSSYEQYF. The CDR3, as DNA: TGTGCCTGGAGCAACGGCGGGAGCTCCTACGAGCAGTACTTC. The genes are TRBV30 and TRBJ2-7, with TRBD2 matching 7 bases. V lost 3 bases, J lost 0 bases, and 5 bases stayed unmatched. The CDR3 has 14 residues. Germline V gene data show CDR1 as GTSNPN and CDR2 as SVGIG (reference sequence).

The CDR3 region is CASSAGAGTGGNTGELFF. The CDR3, as DNA: TGTGCCAGCAGCGCCGGTGCTGGGACAGGGGGCAACACCGGGGAGCTGTTTTTT. The chain is built from TRBV11-3 and TRBJ2-2; 12 bases line up with TRBD1. CDR1 is SGHNT, CDR2 YENEEA, per germline. The V and J ends lost 5 bases and 2 bases, in that order; junction bases with no gene match: 9. CDR3 length equals 18 residues.

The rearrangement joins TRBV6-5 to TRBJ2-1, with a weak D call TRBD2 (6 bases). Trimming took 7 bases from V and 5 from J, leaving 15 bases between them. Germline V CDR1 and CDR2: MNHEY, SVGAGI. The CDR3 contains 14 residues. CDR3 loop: CASIKGGVDNEQFF. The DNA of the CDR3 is TGTGCCAGCATAAAGGGAGGAGTTGACAATGAGCAGTTCTTC.

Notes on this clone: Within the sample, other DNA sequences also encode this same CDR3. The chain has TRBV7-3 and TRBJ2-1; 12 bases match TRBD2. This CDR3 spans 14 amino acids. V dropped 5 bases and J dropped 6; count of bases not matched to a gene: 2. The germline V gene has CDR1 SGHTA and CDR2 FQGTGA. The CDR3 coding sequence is TGTGCCAGCAGCCTAGCGGGGGGGTCCAATGAGCAGTTCTTC. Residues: CASSLAGGSNEQFF.

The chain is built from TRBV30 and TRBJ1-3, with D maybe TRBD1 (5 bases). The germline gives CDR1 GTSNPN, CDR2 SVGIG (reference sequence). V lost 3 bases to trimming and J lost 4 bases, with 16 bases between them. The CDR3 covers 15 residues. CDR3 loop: CAWSPAGGRGNTIYF. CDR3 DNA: TGTGCCTGGAGCCCCGCCGGGGGAAGGGGAAACACCATATATTTT.

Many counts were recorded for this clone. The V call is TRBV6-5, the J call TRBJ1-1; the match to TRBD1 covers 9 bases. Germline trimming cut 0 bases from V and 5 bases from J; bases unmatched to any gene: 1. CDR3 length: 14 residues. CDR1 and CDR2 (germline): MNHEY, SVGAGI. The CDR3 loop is CASSYSQGATEAFF. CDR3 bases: TGTGCCAGCAGTTACTCACAGGGGGCTACTGAAGCTTTCTTT.

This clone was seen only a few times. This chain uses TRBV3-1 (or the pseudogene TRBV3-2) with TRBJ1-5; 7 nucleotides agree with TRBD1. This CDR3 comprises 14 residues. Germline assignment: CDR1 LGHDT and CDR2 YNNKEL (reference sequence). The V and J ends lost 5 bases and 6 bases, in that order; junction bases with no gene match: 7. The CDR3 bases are TGTGCCAGCAGCGAAAACAGGGGTTCTCAGCCCCAGCATTTT. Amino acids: CASSENRGSQPQHF.

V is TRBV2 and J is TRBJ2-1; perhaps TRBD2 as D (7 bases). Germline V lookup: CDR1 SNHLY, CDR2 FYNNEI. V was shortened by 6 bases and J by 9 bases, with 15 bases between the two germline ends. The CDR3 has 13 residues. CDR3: CASRGGASVEQFF. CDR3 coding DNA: TGTGCCAGCAGGGGGGGGGCTAGCGTTGAGCAGTTCTTC.

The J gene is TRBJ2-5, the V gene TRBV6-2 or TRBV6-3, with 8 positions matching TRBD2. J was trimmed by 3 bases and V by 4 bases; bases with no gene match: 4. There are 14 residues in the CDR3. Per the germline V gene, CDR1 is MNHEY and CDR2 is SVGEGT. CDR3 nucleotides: TGTGCCAGCAGTTGGGACGGGAGGGAAGAGACCCAGTACTTC. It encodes CASSWDGREETQYF.

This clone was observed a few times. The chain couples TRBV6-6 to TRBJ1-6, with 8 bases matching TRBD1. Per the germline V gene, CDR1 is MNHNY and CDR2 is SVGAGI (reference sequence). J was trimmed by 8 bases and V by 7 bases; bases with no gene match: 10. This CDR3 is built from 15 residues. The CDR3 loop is CASTGQQGEYSPLHF. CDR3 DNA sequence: TGTGCCAGCACAGGTCAACAGGGGGAGTATTCACCCCTCCACTTT.

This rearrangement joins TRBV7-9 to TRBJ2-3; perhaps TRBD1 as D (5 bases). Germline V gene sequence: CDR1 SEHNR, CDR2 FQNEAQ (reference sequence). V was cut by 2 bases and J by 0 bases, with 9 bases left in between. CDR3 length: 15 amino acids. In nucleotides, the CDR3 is TGTGCCAGCAGCTTATCCCGACAGAGCACAGATACGCAGTATTTT. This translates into CASSLSRQSTDTQYF.

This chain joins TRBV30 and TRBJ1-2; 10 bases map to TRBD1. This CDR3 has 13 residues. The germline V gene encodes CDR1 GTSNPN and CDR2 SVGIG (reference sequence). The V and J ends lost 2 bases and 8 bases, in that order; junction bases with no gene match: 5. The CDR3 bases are TGTGCCTGGAGTAGTGACAGGGGGCACGGCTACACCTTC. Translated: CAWSSDRGHGYTF. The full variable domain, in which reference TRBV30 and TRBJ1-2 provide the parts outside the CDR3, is SQTIHQWPATLVQPVGSPLSLECTVEGTSNPNLYWYRQAAGRGLQLLFYSVGIGQISSEVPQNLSASRPQDRQFILSSKKLLLSDSGFYLCAWSSDRGHGYTFGSGTRLTVV.

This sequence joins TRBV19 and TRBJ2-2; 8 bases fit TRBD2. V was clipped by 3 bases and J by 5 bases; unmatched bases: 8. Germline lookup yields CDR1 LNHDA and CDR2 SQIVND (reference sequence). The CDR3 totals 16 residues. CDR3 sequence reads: CASSMRSGSYTGELFF. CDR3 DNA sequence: TGTGCCAGTAGTATGAGGAGCGGGAGCTATACCGGGGAGCTGTTTTTT.

The CDR3 reads CASSARVGYEQYF. CDR3 DNA sequence: TGTGCCAGCAGCGCCAGGGTCGGCTACGAGCAGTACTTC. The chain links TRBV21-1 to TRBJ2-7; the tabulated D call, TRBD1, remains unverified against the DNA. TRBV21-1 constitutes a pseudogene. The CDR3 totals 13 residues.